This T cell receptor (beta chain) is drawn from a study of beta chain features in type 1 diabetes. Whole-study context: Sorted cells, some 98,000,000 in number, were examined across all samples.

The CDR3 runs to 12 residues. In germline, CDR1 is ENHRY, CDR2 SYGVKD. V was trimmed by 6 bases and J by 3 bases, leaving 9 bases between them. Overall study results and limits: It was among patients, rather than healthy donors, that naive, central memory and Treg TCRB repertoires appeared more similar. Still unanswered here is whether HLA type influences TCRB rearrangement.

Comment on this clone: Its cognate antigen is unknown.

Expressed TCRB transcripts were sequenced after all isolated RNA was converted to cDNA. TCRdb's copy holds only in-frame clones and misses some; the assay was immunoSEQ multiplex PCR. This sample has more than 110,000 clones, with about 7% found just once. The clonotype was recovered from a woman aged 25 to 39 in good health. The chain couples TRBV10-3 to TRBJ2-7; possible D gene TRBD2, 6 bases. Input material: central memory CD4+ T cells from blood. In DNA form, the CDR3 reads TGTGCCATCAGCGGGGGAAACTACGAGCAGTACTTC. Protein: CAISGGNYEQYF.